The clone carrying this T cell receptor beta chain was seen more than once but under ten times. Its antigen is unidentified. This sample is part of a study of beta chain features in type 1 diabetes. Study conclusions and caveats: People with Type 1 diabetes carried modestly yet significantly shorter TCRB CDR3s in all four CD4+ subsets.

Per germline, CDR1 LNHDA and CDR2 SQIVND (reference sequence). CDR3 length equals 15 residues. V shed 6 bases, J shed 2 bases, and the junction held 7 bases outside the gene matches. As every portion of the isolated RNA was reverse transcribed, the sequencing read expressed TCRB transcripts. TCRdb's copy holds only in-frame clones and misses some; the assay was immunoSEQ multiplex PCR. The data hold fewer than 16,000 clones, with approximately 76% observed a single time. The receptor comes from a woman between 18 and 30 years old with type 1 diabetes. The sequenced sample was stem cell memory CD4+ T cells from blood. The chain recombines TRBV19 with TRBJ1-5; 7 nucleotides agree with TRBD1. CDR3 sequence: CASSQRTGGNQPQHF. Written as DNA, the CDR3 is TGTGCCAGTAGCCAAAGGACAGGTGGCAATCAGCCCCAGCATTTT.